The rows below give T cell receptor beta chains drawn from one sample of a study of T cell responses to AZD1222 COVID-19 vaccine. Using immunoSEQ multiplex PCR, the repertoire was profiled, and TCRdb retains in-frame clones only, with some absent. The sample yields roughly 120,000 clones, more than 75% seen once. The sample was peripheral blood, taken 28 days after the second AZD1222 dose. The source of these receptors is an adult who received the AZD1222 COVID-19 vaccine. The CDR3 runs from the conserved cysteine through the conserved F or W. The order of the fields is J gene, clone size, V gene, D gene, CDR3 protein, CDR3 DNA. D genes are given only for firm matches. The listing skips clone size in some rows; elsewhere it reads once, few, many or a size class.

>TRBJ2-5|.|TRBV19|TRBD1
CASSIPTGTQETQYF
TGTGCCAGTAGTATCCCGACAGGGACCCAAGAGACCCAGTACTTC
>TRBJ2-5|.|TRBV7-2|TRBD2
CASSLGLAVETQYF
TGTGCCAGCAGCTTAGGACTAGCGGTAGAGACCCAGTACTTC
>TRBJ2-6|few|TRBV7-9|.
CASSFRDRSSGANVLTF
TGTGCCAGCAGCTTCAGAGACAGAAGCTCTGGGGCCAACGTCCTGACTTTC
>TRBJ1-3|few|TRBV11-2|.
CASSLEPSGNTIYF
TGTGCCAGCAGCTTAGAGCCCTCTGGAAACACCATATATTTT
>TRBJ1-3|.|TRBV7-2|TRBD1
CASSSRQGAGNTIYF
TGTGCCAGCAGCTCCAGACAGGGGGCTGGAAACACCATATATTTT
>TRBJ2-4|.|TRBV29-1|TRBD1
CSVGDSPAKNIQYF
TGCAGCGTGGGGGACAGTCCAGCCAAAAACATTCAGTACTTC
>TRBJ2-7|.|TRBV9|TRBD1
CASSAGQFGYEQYF
TGTGCCAGCAGCGCGGGACAGTTCGGCTACGAGCAGTACTTC
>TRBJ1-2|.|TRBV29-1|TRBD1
CSARGGYGYTF
TGCAGCGCCAGGGGGGGCTATGGCTACACCTTC
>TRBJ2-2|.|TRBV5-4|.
CASSPGEDTGELFF
TGTGCCAGCAGCCCGGGAGAGGACACCGGGGAGCTGTTTTTT
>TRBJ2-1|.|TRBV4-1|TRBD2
CASSQVGLAGNEQFF
TGCGCCAGCAGCCAAGTCGGACTAGCGGGAAATGAGCAGTTCTTC
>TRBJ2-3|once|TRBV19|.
CASSSHPGLRVGTDTQYF
TGTGCCAGTAGTTCTCACCCGGGGCTCCGCGTCGGCACAGATACGCAGTATTTT
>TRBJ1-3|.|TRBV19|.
CASSPGVGNTIYF
TGTGCCAGTAGTCCAGGGGTCGGAAACACCATATATTTT
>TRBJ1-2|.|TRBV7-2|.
CASSKEQGSGYTF
TGTGCCAGCAGCAAAGAACAGGGTAGTGGCTACACCTTC
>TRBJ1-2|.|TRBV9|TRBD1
CASSPSQGVYTF
TGTGCCAGCAGCCCCTCACAGGGGGTCTACACCTTC
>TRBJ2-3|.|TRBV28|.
CASSLRSTDTQYF
TGTGCCAGCAGTTTACGGAGCACAGATACGCAGTATTTT
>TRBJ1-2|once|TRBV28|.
CASSLEQVHGYTF
TGTGCCAGCAGTTTAGAACAGGTCCATGGCTACACCTTC
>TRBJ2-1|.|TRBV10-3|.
CAISVKNYNEQFF
TGTGCCATCAGTGTAAAGAACTACAATGAGCAGTTCTTC
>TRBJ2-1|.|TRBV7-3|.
CASSLEGKSYNEQFF
TGTGCCAGCAGCTTAGAGGGAAAATCCTACAATGAGCAGTTCTTC
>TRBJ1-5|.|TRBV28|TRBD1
CASSQGQAANQPQHF
TGTGCCAGCAGCCAGGGACAGGCAGCGAATCAGCCCCAGCATTTT
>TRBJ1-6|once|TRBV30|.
CAWSARGVVISPLHF
TGTGCCTGGAGTGCTCGCGGGGTAGTAATTTCACCCCTCCACTTT
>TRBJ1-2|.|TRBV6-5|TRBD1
CASRTGRGYTF
TGTGCCAGCAGGACAGGGCGAGGCTACACCTTC
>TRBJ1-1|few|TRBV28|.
CASSFAVTAEAFF
TGTGCCAGCAGTTTCGCCGTGACAGCTGAAGCTTTCTTT
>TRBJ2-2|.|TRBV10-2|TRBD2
CATSGTSGVRGTGELFF
TGCGCCACGTCCGGGACTAGCGGAGTCCGGGGCACCGGGGAGCTGTTTTTT
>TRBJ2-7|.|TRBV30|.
CAWSGSSGGVYEQYF
TGTGCCTGGAGTGGCAGTAGCGGAGGCGTCTACGAGCAGTACTTC